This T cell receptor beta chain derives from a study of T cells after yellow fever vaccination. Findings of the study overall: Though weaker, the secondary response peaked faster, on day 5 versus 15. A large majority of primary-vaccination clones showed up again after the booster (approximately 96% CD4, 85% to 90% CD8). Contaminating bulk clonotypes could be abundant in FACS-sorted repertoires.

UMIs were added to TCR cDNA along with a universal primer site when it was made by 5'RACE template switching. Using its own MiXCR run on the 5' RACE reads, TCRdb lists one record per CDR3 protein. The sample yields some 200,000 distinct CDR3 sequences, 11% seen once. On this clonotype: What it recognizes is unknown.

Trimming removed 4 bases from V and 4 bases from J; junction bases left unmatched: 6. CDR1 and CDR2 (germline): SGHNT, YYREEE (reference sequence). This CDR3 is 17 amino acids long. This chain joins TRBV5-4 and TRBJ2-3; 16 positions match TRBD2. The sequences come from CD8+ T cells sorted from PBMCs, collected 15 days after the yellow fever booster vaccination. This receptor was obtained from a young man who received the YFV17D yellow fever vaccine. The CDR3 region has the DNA TGTGCCAGCAGCACCCCGGGACTAGCGGGGGGGCCAGATACGCAGTATTTT. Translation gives CASSTPGLAGGPDTQYF.